A single sample gave rise to the 16 T cell receptor beta chains below, sequenced in a study of CD8+CD57+ T cells in acquired aplastic anemia. The patients chosen for sequencing had shown expansion of CD8+CD57+ cells (detected by flow cytometry). According to the study, genomic DNA was the template for TCR beta VDJ and CDR3 profiling. Using its own MiXCR run on the reads, TCRdb lists one record per CDR3 protein. The data hold hundreds of thousands of distinct CDR3 sequences, with 50% to 65% observed a single time. The specimen sequenced was sorted CD4+, CD8+, or CD8+CD57+ T cells (not recorded which) from PBMCs. All receptors come from a human donor with aplastic anemia.

The chain recombines TRBV29-1 with TRBJ2-1, with D possibly matching TRBD1 (5 bases). The germline V and J ends were trimmed by 5 bases and 5 bases, with 16 bases remaining between them. The CDR3 runs to 14 residues. Germline values: CDR1 SQVTM, CDR2 ANQGSEA. The CDR3 DNA reads as TGCAGCGTTAATAAGGGGTCAGCGAACAATGAGCAGTTCTTC. Translation: CSVNKGSANNEQFF.

The chain employs TRBV19 and TRBJ2-7; D may be TRBD1 (7 bases). The germline gives CDR1 LNHDA, CDR2 SQIVND (reference sequence). CDR3 length equals 15 residues. V was cut by 3 bases and J by 1 base, with 13 bases left in between. CDR3 DNA sequence: TGTGCCAGTAGTATTTCGCAGGGGGGATCCTACGAGCAGTACTTC. Translating it yields CASSISQGGSYEQYF.

The chain joins TRBV7-2 to TRBJ2-7; D gene uncertain. The CDR3 loop spans 11 amino acids. Germline CDR1 and CDR2: SGHTA and FQGNSA. Trimming pared 4 bases from V and 6 bases from J, leaving 7 bases between. CDR3 nucleotides: TGTGCCAGCAGCTCGTTAAGCGAGCAGTACTTC. This sequence encodes CASSSLSEQYF.

This clonotype showed up just a few times. The chain employs TRBV29-1 and TRBJ2-7, with 12 bases identical to TRBD1. Per germline, CDR1 SQVTM and CDR2 ANQGSEA. Trimming cost V 3 bases and J 7 bases; bases outside gene matches: 4. This CDR3 region has 13 residues. This CDR3 is CSVEGQGAGEQYF. The CDR3, as DNA: TGCAGCGTTGAGGGACAGGGGGCGGGTGAGCAGTACTTC.

The chain employs TRBV20-1 and TRBJ2-3, with TRBD2 matching 12 bases. The V segment lost 6 bases and the J segment 5 bases; nucleotides outside the gene matches: 6. The CDR3 is 14 amino acids. Germline V gene data show CDR1 as DFQATT and CDR2 as SNEGSKA (reference sequence). CDR3 sequence: CSAVLAGGRDTQYF. The CDR3 nucleotides are TGCAGTGCCGTACTAGCGGGGGGACGAGATACGCAGTATTTT.

This clonotype was detected ten times or more. J is TRBJ2-7 and V is TRBV5-1, with TRBD2 identical over 7 bases. Unmatched junction bases numbered 3, after V lost 3 bases and J lost 6 bases. The CDR3 has 12 amino acids. The germline V gene has CDR1 SGHRS and CDR2 YFSETQ. Here the CDR3 DNA reads TGCGCCAGCAGCTCGGGACTATTCGAGCAGTACTTC. Protein: CASSSGLFEQYF.

This clonotype was seen a handful of times. The chain couples TRBV15 to TRBJ2-7; a possible D gene is TRBD1 (6 bases). Germline V gives CDR1 LNHNV, CDR2 YYDKDF (reference sequence). Trimming pared 3 bases from V and 0 bases from J, leaving 9 bases between. The CDR3 covers 14 residues. The CDR3 reads CATSSRQASYEQYF. CDR3 nucleotide sequence: TGTGCCACCAGCAGTAGACAGGCCTCCTACGAGCAGTACTTC.

The chain combines TRBV20-1 with TRBJ1-1; TRBD1 might be the D (5 bases). The V end was cut by 0 bases, the J end by 11 bases, with 19 bases between. The length of the CDR3 is 14 residues. The germline CDR1 and CDR2 sequences are DFQATT and SNEGSKA (reference sequence). This chain's CDR3 is CSAREGRERRDAFF. The DNA for the CDR3 is TGCAGTGCTAGAGAGGGGCGGGAGAGGAGGGATGCTTTCTTT.

There are many counts of this clonotype. The chain has TRBV5-4 and TRBJ1-1; 8 bases line up with TRBD1. V was pared by 0 bases and J by 0 bases, with 10 bases of the junction left unmatched. This CDR3 is built from 18 residues. The V gene's germline CDR1 is SGHNT and CDR2 YYREEE (reference sequence). The CDR3 spells CASSLESDRGIMNTEAFF. The DNA for the CDR3 is TGTGCCAGCAGCTTGGAGTCCGACAGGGGCATCATGAACACTGAAGCTTTCTTT.

J is TRBJ1-1 and V is TRBV24-1; D uncertain. Trimming stripped 9 bases from V and 0 bases from J, with 10 bases between. The length of the CDR3 is 13 residues. Germline lookup yields CDR1 KGHDR and CDR2 SFDVKD. The CDR3 reads CATRHSLNTEAFF. DNA for the CDR3: TGTGCCACCCGACATAGTCTGAACACTGAAGCTTTCTTT.

The chain employs TRBV24-1 and TRBJ2-5; D may be TRBD1 or TRBD2 (5 bases each). V was trimmed by 8 bases and J by 2 bases, leaving 11 bases between them. This CDR3 is 13 amino acids long. Germline lookup yields CDR1 KGHDR and CDR2 SFDVKD. Here the CDR3 DNA reads TGTGCCACCATGGGGAGACAGCAAGAGACCCAGTACTTC. Its translation is CATMGRQQETQYF.

The V gene is TRBV7-8, the J gene TRBJ2-3; D remains ambiguous. The CDR3 sequence is 14 residues long. Trimming cost V 1 base and J 3 bases, with 8 bases left between them. Germline values: CDR1 SGHVS, CDR2 FQNEAQ. This CDR3 is CASSLVGNTDTQYF. The CDR3, as DNA: TGTGCCAGCAGCTTAGTCGGAAATACAGATACGCAGTATTTT.

This clonotype was counted at least ten times. The chain joins TRBV27 to TRBJ1-3, with D tentatively TRBD1 (5 bases). CDR3 length: 14 amino acids. Trimming cost V 1 base and J 2 bases, with 6 bases left between them. Germline CDR1 reads MNHEY; CDR2 reads SMNVEV (reference sequence). CDR3 in amino acids: CASSLLGAGNTIYF. As DNA, the CDR3 is TGTGCCAGCAGTTTATTAGGGGCTGGAAACACCATATATTTT.

This clonotype was counted a few times. The chain employs TRBV2 and TRBJ2-6; D unresolved. Trimming cost V 5 bases and J 0 bases, with 8 bases left between them. The germline V gene has CDR1 SNHLY and CDR2 FYNNEI. There are 15 residues in the CDR3. CDR3 amino acids: CASSWQNSGANVLTF. For the CDR3, the DNA is TGTGCCAGCAGTTGGCAGAACTCTGGGGCCAACGTCCTGACTTTC.

This clonotype has just a few counts. The chain couples TRBV2 to TRBJ1-6, with unresolved D. CDR1 SNHLY and CDR2 FYNNEI come from the germline V gene. This CDR3 is 11 amino acids long. Deletions cut 7 bases from V and 16 bases from J, with 14 bases between. For the CDR3, the DNA is TGTGCCAGCAAGCTCGGACCTTATCTCCACTTT. Translated: CASKLGPYLHF. The complete variable domain, with remaining parts taken from reference TRBV2 and TRBJ1-6, reads EPEVTQTPSHQVTQMGQEVILRCVPISNHLYFYWYRQILGQKVEFLVSFYNNEISEKSEIFDDQFSVERPDGSNFTLKIRSTKLEDSAMYFCASKLGPYLHFGNGTRLTVT.

This clonotype was recorded many times. This rearrangement joins TRBV4-2 to TRBJ2-1; the match to TRBD2 covers 8 bases. The V and J ends lost 0 bases and 0 bases, in that order; junction bases with no gene match: 7. CDR1 and CDR2 (germline): LGHNA, YNFKEQ. The CDR3 loop spans 18 amino acids. The CDR3 here is CASSQDIGTRGSYNEQFF. CDR3 nucleotides: TGTGCCAGCAGCCAAGACATCGGGACTAGGGGCTCCTACAATGAGCAGTTCTTC.